The rows below give T cell receptor beta chains drawn from one sample of a study of cytomegalovirus exposure and HLA in healthy donors. The data were produced by immunoSEQ multiplex PCR, yet TCRdb's version contains in-frame clones alone and is incomplete. This sample has about 140,000 clones, with 82% found just once. Sequencing was done on a sample of PBMCs. The receptors shown here come from a man younger than 30 in good health and CMV-seropositive. Each CDR3 is given with its conserved first and last residue. A D gene is named only where the DNA matches it firmly. Rows may omit the clone size; those that give it use once, few, many or a size class.

DNA: TGTGCCAGCAGCCGAGCAGGGAAAGAGACCCAGTACTTC
CDR3: CASSRAGKETQYF
D: .
size: .
J: TRBJ2-5
V: TRBV5-4

DNA: TGTGCCAGCTCCAGCCAAAACAGGCTTTCACGGGGCTACACCTTC
CDR3: CASSSQNRLSRGYTF
D: .
size: .
J: TRBJ1-2
V: TRBV9

DNA: TGTGCCAGTAGTCTGTCGCTACTAGCGGGAGACAATGAGCAGTTCTTC
CDR3: CASSLSLLAGDNEQFF
D: TRBD2
size: once
J: TRBJ2-1
V: TRBV19

DNA: TGTGCCAGCAGTCACCCGGCTAGCCTTAGCACAGATACGCAGTATTTT
CDR3: CASSHPASLSTDTQYF
D: .
size: .
J: TRBJ2-3
V: TRBV9

DNA: TGTGCCAGTAGTATCGGCAGGGGGAACACTGAAGCTTTCTTT
CDR3: CASSIGRGNTEAFF
D: .
size: .
J: TRBJ1-1
V: TRBV19

DNA: TGTGCCAGCAGTTTGTCCGGGACAGGAATCTACGAGCAGTACTTC
CDR3: CASSLSGTGIYEQYF
D: TRBD1
size: .
J: TRBJ2-7
V: TRBV28

DNA: TGTGCCAGCAGCCCCGGACAGGGCGTCTCTTCATACGAGCAGTACTTC
CDR3: CASSPGQGVSSYEQYF
D: TRBD1
size: .
J: TRBJ2-7
V: TRBV5-6

DNA: TGTGCCAGCAGTGAGACAGGGGGAGTCTACGAGCAGTACTTC
CDR3: CASSETGGVYEQYF
D: TRBD1
size: .
J: TRBJ2-7
V: TRBV6-5

DNA: TGTGCCAGCAGTGATGTGGACAGGGGGCTTGGTATTCAGTACTTC
CDR3: CASSDVDRGLGIQYF
D: TRBD1
size: .
J: TRBJ2-4
V: TRBV2

DNA: TGTGCCAGCAGCTTAGGGGGGACTAGTAATGAGCAGTTCTTC
CDR3: CASSLGGTSNEQFF
D: TRBD2
size: .
J: TRBJ2-1
V: TRBV7-6

DNA: TGTGCCAGCCTACAGGCGGCCGAAGCTTTCTTT
CDR3: CASLQAAEAFF
D: .
size: .
J: TRBJ1-1
V: TRBV19

DNA: TGTGCCAGCAGCTTAGCATCCCGGGGGGGGAACTACACCTTC
CDR3: CASSLASRGGNYTF
D: .
size: .
J: TRBJ1-2
V: TRBV11-2

DNA: TGCAGCGTTGAGATTGGTAGCTATGGCTACACCTTC
CDR3: CSVEIGSYGYTF
D: .
size: .
J: TRBJ1-2
V: TRBV29-1

DNA: TGTGCCAGCAGCGTGAGCCTGAGCTCCTACAATGAGCAGTTCTTC
CDR3: CASSVSLSSYNEQFF
D: .
size: .
J: TRBJ2-1
V: TRBV5-5

DNA: TGCGCCAGCAGTGAGTCCGGCACAGATACGCAGTATTTT
CDR3: CASSESGTDTQYF
D: .
size: .
J: TRBJ2-3
V: TRBV10-1

DNA: TGTGCCAGCAGTTACGGCCGGACAGGGGGAGGGGTAGAACTGTTTTTT
CDR3: CASSYGRTGGGVELFF
D: TRBD1
size: .
J: TRBJ1-4
V: TRBV6-6

DNA: TGTGCCAGCAGTGACGGGAGGGGAGGACTAGCGGGAGGCACCGGGGAGCTGTTTTTT
CDR3: CASSDGRGGLAGGTGELFF
D: TRBD2
size: few
J: TRBJ2-2
V: TRBV6-1

DNA: TGTGCCAGCAGCTTATCCAGTTCCTACGAGCAGTACTTC
CDR3: CASSLSSSYEQYF
D: .
size: .
J: TRBJ2-7
V: TRBV13

DNA: TGCAGCGTTGGGCTCCTGGGGGCTAAGGGTTTGACTGAAGCTTTCTTT
CDR3: CSVGLLGAKGLTEAFF
D: .
size: .
J: TRBJ1-1
V: TRBV29-1

DNA: TGTGCCATCAGTGAGTCGACTCGTGGTAGCGGGAGAAAACCCCAGAACACCGGGGAGCTGTTTTTT
CDR3: CAISESTRGSGRKPQNTGELFF
D: TRBD2
size: .
J: TRBJ2-2
V: TRBV10-3

DNA: TGTGCCTGGGGAGGGACAGGGGACACTGAAGCTTTCTTT
CDR3: CAWGGTGDTEAFF
D: TRBD1
size: .
J: TRBJ1-1
V: TRBV30

DNA: TGTGCCAGCAGTTACCGCCTCTTACAGGGTGGGGAAAAACTGTTTTTT
CDR3: CASSYRLLQGGEKLFF
D: .
size: .
J: TRBJ1-4
V: TRBV6-5

DNA: TGTGCCAGCAGTTCCTTCGGGACAGGGGGCTACGAGCAGTACTTC
CDR3: CASSSFGTGGYEQYF
D: TRBD1
size: .
J: TRBJ2-7
V: TRBV6-5

DNA: TGCGCCAGCAGCCAAGATTGGAGGGGCAACTTCGACGAGCAGTACTTC
CDR3: CASSQDWRGNFDEQYF
D: .
size: .
J: TRBJ2-7
V: TRBV4-1

DNA: TGTGCCAGCTCACCCTTCAAACAGGGGCTGGCGCTCGAGCAGTACTTC
CDR3: CASSPFKQGLALEQYF
D: TRBD1
size: .
J: TRBJ2-7
V: TRBV18

DNA: TGTGCCAGCAGGGCGGACAGGGGGAATAATTCACCCCTCCACTTT
CDR3: CASRADRGNNSPLHF
D: TRBD1
size: few
J: TRBJ1-6
V: TRBV6-1

DNA: TGTGCCAGCAGTTTGACAGCGAACACTGAAGCTTTCTTT
CDR3: CASSLTANTEAFF
D: .
size: few
J: TRBJ1-1
V: TRBV28

DNA: TGTGCCAGCAGCTACGGGCAGACCTACGAGCAGTACTTC
CDR3: CASSYGQTYEQYF
D: .
size: .
J: TRBJ2-7
V: TRBV6-5

DNA: TGTGCCAGCAGTTGGGGCACAACTAATGAAAAACTGTTTTTT
CDR3: CASSWGTTNEKLFF
D: .
size: .
J: TRBJ1-4
V: TRBV28

DNA: TGTGCCAGCAGTTATAATCCTAGCAATCAGCCCCAGCATTTT
CDR3: CASSYNPSNQPQHF
D: .
size: .
J: TRBJ1-5
V: TRBV6-5

DNA: TGTGCCAGCAGTTTCCAGGGGAGCAACACCGGGGAGCTGTTTTTT
CDR3: CASSFQGSNTGELFF
D: .
size: once
J: TRBJ2-2
V: TRBV28

DNA: TGTGCCAGCAGGACACAGGCCCTGAACACTGAAGCTTTCTTT
CDR3: CASRTQALNTEAFF
D: .
size: once
J: TRBJ1-1
V: TRBV6-5

DNA: TGTGCCTGGACCATCCGGACTAGCGGGTTCTACGAGCAGTACTTC
CDR3: CAWTIRTSGFYEQYF
D: TRBD2
size: .
J: TRBJ2-7
V: TRBV30

DNA: TGTGCCAGCAGTGGGCCGTACTCCTACGAGCAGTACTTC
CDR3: CASSGPYSYEQYF
D: .
size: .
J: TRBJ2-7
V: TRBV6-1